This record concerns one T cell receptor (beta chain) sequence. What this receptor recognizes is not known. No qualities accompany the bases; no much larger clone lies one base away. This sample is drawn from a study of T cell responses to AZD1222 COVID-19 vaccine (dated by TCRdb to about 2021). Context from the whole study: AZD1222 recipients given second doses at about 4 weeks or at about 12 weeks were pooled, since spike-specific TCR depth and breadth were not found to differ between the two schedules. Enrollment into the trials was organized by age into subgroups of 18-55, 56-69 and 70-plus years, and those subgroups contained roughly 150, 30 and 60 TCR-sequenced participants, respectively. A total of more than 230 trial participants underwent TCR sequencing, of whom 207 received two doses of AZD1222 and some 25 received two doses of the MenACWY control vaccine.

CDR1 SGHDT and CDR2 YYEEEE were looked up in the germline V gene. At the junction V is shortened by 1 base and J by 4 bases, with 8 bases in between. The CDR3, from cysteine to phenylalanine, totals 14 residues. Solely the CDR3 DNA is kept, with 42 bases framed from the first base. The time point label on this specimen signifies: baseline before first vaccination. The vaccinee samples were drawn from two UK trials, COV001 and COV002, one of which was a single-blind randomized controlled phase 2/3 trial testing AZD1222 (ChAdOx1 nCoV-19) in healthy adults. For TCRbeta chain sequencing, PBMC samples were collected from trial participants at day 0 and at day 28 after the second dose. The CDR3 regions of human TCRbeta chains were analyzed by immunosequencing. In the source study's methods: Repertoire TCRs were checked for matches against a reference library of SARS-CoV-2-specific TCRs that had been generated using the MIRA antigen-specificity platform. Breadth was defined as the fraction of unique TCRs that were SARS-CoV-2-associated. Depth was defined as the fraction of total T cells that were SARS-CoV-2-associated. Using the MIRA data, each spike-specific TCR was assigned both to the spike region to which the TCR was reactive and to a CD4 or CD8 class. Log10-transformed breadth and depth values were compared by one-way ANOVA with Sidak's multiple comparisons tests. The source is immuneACCESS, and TCRdb retained only in-frame sequences with V and J called. Part of the clones is not carried over; for the studies checked, unresolved V genes explain less than half of this, and the remainder is unexplained. V and J calls and clone size are given by that table; D and trimming were obtained from the DNA. Within this sample are over 120,000 clones, with 85% to 90% of them counted one time only. Roughly 1.5% of the sample is held by the ten biggest clonotypes.

Paper-wide results and their limitations: The 56-69-year group was small, and its depth increase did not reach significance, likely because of low power. CD4 TCRs associated with the vaccine covered the entire spike protein, and the dominant responses were in regions 160-218 and 743-854. Because no day 14 peak-response samples were available, repertoires were characterized only after the peak T cell response. Reportedly, almost half of the unique spike-specific TCRs recognized epitopes lying outside the regions that are mutated in the B.1.351 and B.1.1.7 variants. Participants were mostly white British and included more females than males, and it was suggested by the authors that clonal diversity may have been underestimated. Spike-specific TCR breadth and depth rose significantly after two AZD1222 doses compared with day 0 and with MenACWY recipients. Conclusions about previously exposed vaccinees were limited because only six AZD1222 recipients were SARS-CoV-2 seropositive at baseline.

The rearrangement joined TRBV5-6 to TRBJ2-2, with the D gene not confidently named. The starting material was peripheral blood, obtained on day 0 of AZD1222 vaccination. The receptor comes from an adult in good health. The sequenced DNA is TGTGCCAGCAGCTTGCTTACCGTCACCGGGGAGCTGTTTTTT. Its translation is CASSLLTVTGELFF.